Presented here are 22 T cell receptor beta chains from one specimen sequenced in a study of vaccination effects on CD4 cells after COVID-19. Libraries were prepared by immunoSEQ multiplex PCR; TCRdb keeps only in-frame clonotypes and omits some of them. The sample yields tens of thousands of clones, 60% to 80% seen once. Antigen-specific CD4+ T cells were expanded with viral peptide pools in the ViraFEST assay before sequencing. Cells that had been cultured for 10 days were the source of isolated CD4+ T cells. Nucleocapsid antibodies were negative in the vaccine recipients, who had never had SARS-CoV-2 infection. These TCRs' antigens remain unknown. The specimen comprised CD4+ T cells from PBMCs cultured with HCoV-NL63 spike peptides, sampled before COVID-19 vaccination. These receptors were obtained from a human donor who received a COVID-19 vaccine.

The V gene is TRBV4-1, the J gene TRBJ1-4, with no clear D. V gave up 1 base and J gave up 8 bases, with 11 bases separating them. The CDR3 has 14 amino acids. Germline V lookup: CDR1 MGHRA, CDR2 YSYEKL. The CDR3 sequence: CASSQVPLVEKLFF. In DNA, the CDR3 is TGCGCCAGCAGCCAAGTTCCCTTGGTCGAAAAACTGTTTTTT.

CDR3 in amino acids: CASSYSPVEQYV. Written as DNA, the CDR3 is TGTGCCAGCAGTTACTCTCCGGTCGAGCAGTACGTC. This rearrangement joins TRBV6-2 or TRBV6-3 to TRBJ2-7; D unclear. Trimming took off 0 bases at V and 6 bases at J, with 6 bases between the two ends. The CDR3 runs to 12 residues. CDR1 is MNHEY, CDR2 SVGEGT, per germline.

V usage is TRBV5-1 and J usage is TRBJ2-2, with D possibly TRBD2 on 6 matching bases. The CDR3 length is 15 residues. Germline V CDR1 and CDR2: SGHRS, YFSETQ. V shed 2 bases and J shed 6 bases, with 14 bases lying between them. This CDR3 is CASSFYAGLAGELFF. In DNA, the CDR3 is TGCGCCAGCAGCTTTTACGCGGGGTTAGCCGGGGAGCTGTTTTTT.

This clone was seen more than once but under ten times. The rearrangement uses TRBV30 and TRBJ1-2, with TRBD1 matching 7 bases. CDR3 length: 13 residues. V lost 3 bases and J lost 7; bases outside the gene matches: 8. From germline, CDR1 is GTSNPN and CDR2 SVGIG (reference sequence). The CDR3, as DNA: TGTGCCTGGAGGTGGGAGGGGGCAAGTGGCTACACCTTC. Encoded protein: CAWRWEGASGYTF. Combining the CDR3 with reference TRBV30 and TRBJ1-2 gives the whole variable domain SQTIHQWPATLVQPVGSPLSLECTVEGTSNPNLYWYRQAAGRGLQLLFYSVGIGQISSEVPQNLSASRPQDRQFILSSKKLLLSDSGFYLCAWRWEGASGYTFGSGTRLTVV.

Only a few counts were recorded for this clone. As DNA, the CDR3 is TGTGCCAGCAGTTACTCGACGGGTTCGGGAGGCTACACCTTC. Its protein product is CASSYSTGSGGYTF. The gene calls are TRBV6-5 and TRBJ1-2; D unclear. CDR1 is MNHEY, CDR2 SVGAGI, per germline. The length of the CDR3 is 14 residues. V lost 0 bases to trimming and J lost 8 bases, with 13 bases between them.

This clone was counted a few times. The V call is TRBV2, the J call TRBJ1-1; 11 nucleotides align to TRBD1. This CDR3 contains 13 residues. The trim removed 10 bases at V and 3 bases at J, leaving 4 bases unmatched. CDR1 is SNHLY, CDR2 FYNNEI, per germline. CDR3 in amino acids: CATGQGADTEAFF. The CDR3 nucleotides read TGTGCCACAGGACAGGGGGCCGACACTGAAGCTTTCTTT.

The V gene is TRBV7-3, the J gene TRBJ2-5; 9 positions match TRBD2. Trimming removed 0 bases from V and 3 bases from J; junction bases left unmatched: 2. Per germline, CDR1 SGHTA and CDR2 FQGTGA. The CDR3 contains 15 residues. The CDR3: CASSLTRLAEETQYF. The DNA of the CDR3 is TGTGCCAGCAGCTTAACCCGACTAGCGGAAGAGACCCAGTACTTC.

This clone was counted a single time. This chain connects TRBV21-1 to TRBJ2-1; the table assigns TRBD2, which was not confirmed against the DNA. TRBV21-1 is assigned pseudogene status. The CDR3 covers 14 residues. For the CDR3, the DNA is TGTGCCAGCAGCAAAGGGAGGGCCTACAATGAGCAGTTCTTC. Its translation: CASSKGRAYNEQFF.

Only a few counts were recorded for this clone. The chain has TRBV24-1 and TRBJ1-5, with D maybe TRBD1 (5 bases). The CDR3 runs to 12 residues. V lost 7 bases and J lost 4, with 7 bases in between. Germline loops: CDR1 KGHDR, CDR2 SFDVKD. The CDR3 region is CATRGGNQPQHF. In DNA form, the CDR3 reads TGTGCCACCAGGGGGGGAAATCAGCCCCAGCATTTT.

The V and J genes are TRBV2 and TRBJ1-1; weak D call: TRBD1 (6 bases). CDR1 SNHLY and CDR2 FYNNEI come from the germline V gene. CDR3 length: 14 residues. V lost 11 bases, J lost 1 base, and 17 bases lay in between. This chain's CDR3 is CAVGAGVGNTEAFF. For the CDR3, the DNA is TGTGCCGTGGGGGCCGGGGTGGGGAACACTGAAGCTTTCTTT.

The chain joins TRBV5-8 to TRBJ1-1; D gene unclear. The CDR3 spans 14 residues. The germline V gene has CDR1 SGHTS and CDR2 YDEGEE. V lost 1 base, J lost 3 bases, and 10 bases lay in between. This chain's CDR3 is CASSLNWWDTEAFF. In nucleotides, the CDR3 is TGTGCCAGCAGCTTGAATTGGTGGGACACTGAAGCTTTCTTT.

The chain couples TRBV5-8 to TRBJ2-6; D not resolved. V was clipped by 4 bases and J by 0 bases, with 5 bases between them. There are 14 residues in the CDR3. In germline, CDR1 is SGHTS, CDR2 YDEGEE. The CDR3 region is CASSDLSGANVLTF. In nucleotides, the CDR3 is TGTGCCAGCAGCGATCTCTCTGGGGCCAACGTCCTGACTTTC.

J is TRBJ1-6 and V is TRBV5-1; no firm D call. Germline V gene lookup returns CDR1 SGHRS and CDR2 YFSETQ. The CDR3 consists of 13 residues. Trimming removed 4 bases at V and 7 bases at J, with 9 bases between. The CDR3 region is CASSPDFNSPLHF. The CDR3 DNA is TGCGCCAGCAGCCCGGATTTCAATTCACCCCTCCACTTT.

This clone was counted once. The chain joins TRBV3-1 (or the pseudogene TRBV3-2) to TRBJ2-2; the D gene is possibly TRBD2 (5 bases). Germline-derived CDR1 and CDR2 are LGHDT and YNNKEL (reference sequence). The germline V and J ends were trimmed by 0 bases and 7 bases, with 15 bases remaining between them. This CDR3 has 16 residues. The CDR3 spells CASSQELSSWGGELFF. DNA of the CDR3: TGTGCCAGCAGCCAAGAGTTATCTAGCTGGGGCGGGGAGCTGTTTTTT.

The V gene is TRBV29-1, the J gene TRBJ2-1; tentative D call: TRBD1 (7 bases). Trimming took off 8 bases at V and 0 bases at J, with 20 bases between the two ends. The CDR3 spans 16 residues. CDR1 is SQVTM, CDR2 ANQGSEA, per germline. The CDR3 loop is CSTIADRSSSYNEQFF. DNA of the CDR3: TGCAGCACTATAGCGGACAGGAGTAGCTCCTACAATGAGCAGTTCTTC.

This clone was found a few times. The chain combines TRBV19 with TRBJ1-1; D perhaps matches TRBD1 (6 bases). CDR1 and CDR2 from the germline V gene are LNHDA and SQIVND (reference sequence). The germline V and J ends were trimmed by 4 bases and 0 bases, with 12 bases remaining between them. This CDR3 contains 15 residues. The DNA for the CDR3 is TGTGCCAGTAGTACCCTGACAGGTATGAACACTGAAGCTTTCTTT. Its translation: CASSTLTGMNTEAFF.

The chain carries TRBV18 and TRBJ2-7, with no clear D. The germline CDR1 and CDR2 sequences are KGHSH and LQKENI. Trimming pared 6 bases from V and 0 bases from J, leaving 12 bases between. The CDR3 runs to 14 residues. The CDR3 is CASSRDQFSYEQYV. Here the CDR3 DNA reads TGTGCCAGCTCTCGAGACCAGTTCTCCTACGAGCAGTACGTC.

This chain uses TRBV7-2 with TRBJ2-1, with a tentative D call TRBD1 (6 bases). Looked up from germline, CDR1 is SGHTA and CDR2 is FQGNSA. The CDR3 runs 13 residues. Trimming left V 4 bases short and J 12 bases short, with 16 bases between. The CDR3 region is CASSSTPGTPQFF. CDR3 bases: TGTGCCAGCAGCTCAACTCCCGGGACACCGCAGTTCTTC.

Here the CDR3 reads CASSRAGTSGGSTDTQYF. CDR3 sequence (DNA): TGTGCCAGCAGCCGAGCGGGGACTAGCGGGGGAAGCACAGATACGCAGTATTTT. The genes are TRBV7-8 and TRBJ2-3; 14 bases are a match to TRBD2. The CDR3 extends over 18 amino acids. The germline V gene encodes CDR1 SGHVS and CDR2 FQNEAQ. J was trimmed by 0 bases and V by 5 bases; bases with no gene match: 7. Combining the CDR3 with reference TRBV7-8 and TRBJ2-3 gives the whole variable domain GAGVSQSPRYKVAKRGQDVALRCDPISGHVSLFWYQQALGQGPEFLTYFQNEAQLDKSGLPSDRFFAERPEGSVSTLKIQRTQQEDSAVYLCASSRAGTSGGSTDTQYFGPGTRLTVL.

The J gene is TRBJ1-1, the V gene TRBV7-2, with a weak D call TRBD1 (6 bases). V was trimmed by 5 bases and J by 6 bases, leaving 13 bases between them. Germline V gene lookup returns CDR1 SGHTA and CDR2 FQGNSA. This CDR3 comprises 13 residues. DNA of the CDR3: TGTGCCAGCAGCGCCCACAGGGATTCTGAAGCTTTCTTT. Its protein product is CASSAHRDSEAFF.

V usage is TRBV19 and J usage is TRBJ2-4; 10 bases line up with TRBD1. Germline V gene sequence: CDR1 LNHDA, CDR2 SQIVND (reference sequence). After removal of 0 bases from V and 13 bases from J, the junction contained 18 bases not matched to a gene. The CDR3 spans 18 residues. The CDR3 sequence is CASSIDLIPGQGSALQYF. The DNA for the CDR3 is TGTGCCAGTAGTATAGATCTAATCCCGGGACAGGGGTCGGCCCTGCAGTACTTC.

The chain couples TRBV6-2 or TRBV6-3 to TRBJ1-1; D remains unclear. The ends were cut back, 2 bases at V and 1 base at J, with 14 bases in the middle. Germline assignment: CDR1 MNHEY and CDR2 SVGEGT. CDR3 length: 16 amino acids. The CDR3 DNA reads TGTGCCAGCAGTTACCGCCTTGGTTCGGGGAACACTGAAGCTTTCTTT. The encoded protein is CASSYRLGSGNTEAFF.